This entry concerns a single T cell receptor beta chain. Cycle 7 day 1, cycle 4 day 1, and baseline were the timepoints at which blood was sampled. Germline V gives CDR1 LNHDA, CDR2 SQIVND (reference sequence). The CDR3 sequence is 13 residues long. The V end lost 3 bases, the J end lost 6 bases, and 9 bases lay between the germline ends. This sample is drawn from a study of OX40 agonist ivuxolimab in advanced cancers. Study-wide background: Ivuxolimab, an antibody acting as an agonist of OX40 (CD134), was used to treat patients.

Only in-frame clones appear in the TCRdb table, and some are missing; sequencing was by immunoSEQ multiplex PCR. The data hold around 85,000 clones, with about 90% observed a single time. The sequence was obtained from an adult with an advanced solid tumor such as melanoma, head and neck, liver or kidney cancer. The rearrangement joins TRBV19 to TRBJ2-1; the D gene could be TRBD1 or TRBD2 (5 bases each). The source material was CD4+ or CD8+ T cells sorted from blood, sampled in a trial of the OX40 agonist ivuxolimab. The CDR3 sequence is CASSIRGPNEQFF. The CDR3 nucleotides are TGTGCCAGTAGTATTCGGGGACCCAATGAGCAGTTCTTC.